This entry lists 6 T cell receptor beta chains sequenced from one sample in a study of T cells after yellow fever vaccination. TCRdb re-called the 5' RACE reads with MiXCR, one entry per CDR3 protein. The repertoire includes 120,000 or so distinct CDR3 sequences, approximately 14% of them detected once, and more than 40% sits in the top ten. The sample was CD8+ T cells sorted from PBMCs, taken 5 days after the yellow fever booster vaccination. The receptors were gathered from a man aged 18-30 years who received the YFV17D yellow fever vaccine.

CDR3 sequence reads: CASNWRVREQYV. In nucleotides, the CDR3 is TGTGCCAGCAACTGGAGGGTACGCGAGCAGTACGTC. The rearrangement links TRBV21-1 to TRBJ2-7; TRBD2 is the table's D call and was not checked against the DNA. TRBV21-1 has pseudogene status. This CDR3 region has 12 residues.

V usage is TRBV4-1 and J usage is TRBJ2-5; D may be TRBD2 (5 bases). The CDR3 consists of 15 residues. Germline V CDR1 and CDR2: MGHRA, YSYEKL. V was cut by 1 base and J by 5 bases, with 14 bases left in between. The CDR3 loop is CASSQVSGVDETQYF. CDR3 DNA: TGCGCCAGCAGCCAAGTTTCCGGGGTGGATGAGACCCAGTACTTC.

This chain joins TRBV9 and TRBJ2-3; D may be TRBD2 (6 bases). CDR3 size: 17 residues. V lost 0 bases and J 9 bases, leaving 23 bases between the germline ends. CDR1 SGDLS and CDR2 YYNGEE come from the germline V gene. CDR3 sequence reads: CASSVGALRDSSGTQYF. The CDR3 DNA follows: TGTGCCAGCAGCGTAGGGGCCCTCCGGGACTCCTCCGGGACGCAGTATTTT.

This clonotype appeared many times. The CDR3 region is CASSQENGGGHTEAFF. Here the CDR3 DNA reads TGTGCCAGCAGCCAAGAGAACGGAGGGGGCCACACTGAAGCTTTCTTT. The chain is built from TRBV4-2 and TRBJ1-1, with 7 bases aligning to TRBD1. Per germline, CDR1 LGHNA and CDR2 YNFKEQ. This CDR3 is 16 amino acids long. V dropped 0 bases and J dropped 3; count of bases not matched to a gene: 7.

This chain links TRBV27 with TRBJ2-3, with D maybe TRBD2 (6 bases). The CDR3 is 14 residues long. CDR1 is MNHEY, CDR2 SMNVEV, per germline (reference sequence). With 3 bases removed from V and 3 bases from J, the gap between germline ends came to 10 bases. For the CDR3, the DNA is TGTGCCAGCAGTTTGTTCGGGGGAACAGATACGCAGTATTTT. This sequence encodes CASSLFGGTDTQYF.

This clonotype was seen only a few times. The chain has TRBV20-1 and TRBJ2-7; TRBD2 is a possible D gene (6 bases). This CDR3 region has 13 residues. Germline CDR1 DFQATT, CDR2 SNEGSKA (reference sequence). V was pared by 1 base and J by 2 bases, with 9 bases between. The CDR3 loop reads CSARGGDAYEQYF. CDR3 bases: TGCAGTGCTAGAGGGGGGGACGCCTACGAGCAGTACTTC.